Listed below are T cell receptor beta chains from one sample, sequenced in a study of blood T cell repertoires in COVID-19. The protocol was immunoSEQ multiplex PCR, while the TCRdb copy is restricted to in-frame clones and leaves out a portion. This sample yields under 250,000 clones, of which over 75% are seen a single time; about 13% belongs to the top ten. The specimen was peripheral blood. The receptors shown here come from a human donor in a cohort sampled during active COVID-19. CDR3s include the opening cysteine and the closing phenylalanine or tryptophan. Each record gives: CDR3 protein, V gene, J gene, clone size. Part of the rows lack a size; the others show once, few, many or a class for expanded clones.

CDR3aa: CASSWTGMNTEAFF
v_gene: TRBV5-1
j_gene: TRBJ1-1
abundance: .

CDR3aa: CASSLSWTGEEKLFF
v_gene: TRBV5-1
j_gene: TRBJ1-4
abundance: .

CDR3aa: CASRELAYTGELFF
v_gene: TRBV27
j_gene: TRBJ2-2
abundance: .

CDR3aa: CASSPSGESTDTQYF
v_gene: TRBV5-1
j_gene: TRBJ2-3
abundance: .

CDR3aa: CASSQAPLGGNQPQHF
v_gene: TRBV3-1/TRBV3-2
j_gene: TRBJ1-5
abundance: .

CDR3aa: CASSLGGTGYEQFF
v_gene: TRBV5-1
j_gene: TRBJ2-1
abundance: once

CDR3aa: CASRHAGLYNEQFF
v_gene: TRBV7-2
j_gene: TRBJ2-1
abundance: .

CDR3aa: CASSLSVGGDSPLHF
v_gene: TRBV27
j_gene: TRBJ1-6
abundance: .

CDR3aa: CAWQLDSFEPYEQYF
v_gene: TRBV30
j_gene: TRBJ2-7
abundance: .

CDR3aa: CASRGTGASYEQYF
v_gene: TRBV28
j_gene: TRBJ2-7
abundance: once

CDR3aa: CASSLGQLQETQYF
v_gene: TRBV7-8
j_gene: TRBJ2-5
abundance: .

CDR3aa: CASSPAVAGNTIYF
v_gene: TRBV3-1/TRBV3-2
j_gene: TRBJ1-3
abundance: few

CDR3aa: CASSPPDRGTSPLHF
v_gene: TRBV4-1
j_gene: TRBJ1-6
abundance: once

CDR3aa: CASSRTGGNQPQHF
v_gene: TRBV28
j_gene: TRBJ1-5
abundance: .

CDR3aa: CASSPSGGRNTIYF
v_gene: TRBV19
j_gene: TRBJ1-3
abundance: .

CDR3aa: CSAEGGYEQYF
v_gene: TRBV20-1
j_gene: TRBJ2-7
abundance: .

CDR3aa: CASSHQTGRETQYF
v_gene: TRBV6-6
j_gene: TRBJ2-5
abundance: .

CDR3aa: CASSLGRLVNTGELFF
v_gene: TRBV7-7
j_gene: TRBJ2-2
abundance: many

CDR3aa: CASSLWRLAEKLFF
v_gene: TRBV28
j_gene: TRBJ1-4
abundance: .

CDR3aa: CATSDPGLSHQPQHF
v_gene: TRBV24-1
j_gene: TRBJ1-5
abundance: .

CDR3aa: CASTLRQGVLTGELFF
v_gene: TRBV7-8
j_gene: TRBJ2-2
abundance: .

CDR3aa: CASSYSGTGELFF
v_gene: TRBV14
j_gene: TRBJ2-2
abundance: .

CDR3aa: CASRGGGRETQYF
v_gene: TRBV6-5
j_gene: TRBJ2-5
abundance: few

CDR3aa: CASSIGGTVDTQYF
v_gene: TRBV19
j_gene: TRBJ2-3
abundance: .

CDR3aa: CASSSPGQGARGYTF
v_gene: TRBV28
j_gene: TRBJ1-2
abundance: .